A single sample is the source of the 8 T cell receptor beta chains below, sequenced in a study of T cell changes during pregnancy in multiple sclerosis. Profiling relied on immunoSEQ multiplex PCR, and the TCRdb table lists in-frame clones only, not all of them. The sample comprises approximately 69,000 clones, 90% to 95% of which are singletons, and just under 0.3% rests with the top ten. The source was CD4+ T cells from peripheral blood mononuclear cells, collected in the third trimester of pregnancy. These receptor sequences come from a female donor in good health, enrolled as a control in a pregnancy study.

This chain links TRBV30 with TRBJ2-5; TRBD1 might be the D (6 bases). The CDR3 runs 14 residues. Germline V lookup: CDR1 GTSNPN, CDR2 SVGIG (reference sequence). V was trimmed by 7 bases and J by 4 bases, leaving 19 bases between them. The CDR3 nucleotides read TGTGCCTCCTCAGGACAGCAGGCTCGAGAGACCCAGTACTTC. Translated: CASSGQQARETQYF.

The J gene is TRBJ1-1, the V gene TRBV7-9; 7 bases are shared with TRBD1. CDR3 size: 14 residues. The V gene's germline CDR1 is SEHNR and CDR2 FQNEAQ (reference sequence). V lost 1 base and J lost 2; bases outside the gene matches: 1. In nucleotides, the CDR3 is TGTGCCAGCAGCTTAGGAGGGGGCAACACTGAAGCTTTCTTT. It translates to CASSLGGGNTEAFF.

The V call is TRBV11-3, the J call TRBJ2-3, with D possibly matching TRBD2 (7 bases). V gave up 3 bases and J gave up 0 bases, with 16 bases separating them. The CDR3 runs 17 residues. CDR1 SGHNT and CDR2 YENEEA come from the germline V gene. CDR3 loop: CASSFSLGGPSTDTQYF. CDR3 bases: TGTGCCAGCAGCTTCTCTCTCGGGGGGCCAAGCACAGATACGCAGTATTTT.

The rearrangement uses TRBV5-1 and TRBJ2-7, with D possibly matching TRBD1 (6 bases). Between the trimmed V and J ends, which lost 1 base and 3 bases, there was a span of 8 bases. The CDR3 consists of 13 residues. Germline loops: CDR1 SGHRS, CDR2 YFSETQ. The CDR3: CASSLTGIYEQYF. In DNA, the CDR3 is TGCGCCAGCAGCTTGACAGGGATCTACGAGCAGTACTTC.

V gene TRBV7-9 combines with J gene TRBJ1-2; tentatively, D is TRBD1 (5 bases). The ends were cut back, 1 base at V and 1 base at J, with 13 bases in the middle. Germline V gene sequence: CDR1 SEHNR, CDR2 FQNEAQ (reference sequence). This CDR3 region has 16 residues. CDR3 bases: TGTGCCAGCAGCTTAGTCTTTGGCAGGGTTAACTATGGCTACACCTTC. It codes for CASSLVFGRVNYGYTF.

This clone was seen a handful of times. This rearrangement joins TRBV9 to TRBJ1-2, with D uncertain. The CDR3 sequence is 14 residues long. The V end lost 0 bases, the J end lost 2 bases, and 8 bases lay between the germline ends. Germline CDR1 reads SGDLS; CDR2 reads YYNGEE. The DNA of the CDR3 is TGTGCCAGCAGCGTAGCGACCGGGAACTATGGCTACACCTTC. Its protein product is CASSVATGNYGYTF. The full variable domain, rest sourced from reference TRBV9 and TRBJ1-2, is DSGVTQTPKHLITATGQRVTLRCSPRSGDLSVYWYQQSLDQGLQFLIQYYNGEERAKGNILERFSAQQFPDLHSELNLSSLELGDSALYFCASSVATGNYGYTFGSGTRLTVV.

This clone was found once. The chain is built from TRBV7-3 and TRBJ2-7; 8 nucleotides align to TRBD2. J was trimmed by 9 bases and V by 6 bases; bases with no gene match: 19. CDR3 length: 16 residues. The germline CDR1 and CDR2 sequences are SGHTA and FQGTGA. The CDR3, as DNA: TGTGCCAGCAGTTCTGCCCTTCGGGGGGGGTACCCTGGGCAGTACTTC. It encodes CASSSALRGGYPGQYF.

The genes are TRBV4-2 and TRBJ2-3; 10 nucleotides match TRBD1. The germline V gene encodes CDR1 LGHNA and CDR2 YNFKEQ. This CDR3 spans 16 amino acids. V was pared by 4 bases and J by 3 bases, with 7 bases of the junction left unmatched. CDR3 sequence (DNA): TGTGCCAGCAGCCTTCAGAAGGGACAGGGGACAGATACGCAGTATTTT. This translates into CASSLQKGQGTDTQYF.